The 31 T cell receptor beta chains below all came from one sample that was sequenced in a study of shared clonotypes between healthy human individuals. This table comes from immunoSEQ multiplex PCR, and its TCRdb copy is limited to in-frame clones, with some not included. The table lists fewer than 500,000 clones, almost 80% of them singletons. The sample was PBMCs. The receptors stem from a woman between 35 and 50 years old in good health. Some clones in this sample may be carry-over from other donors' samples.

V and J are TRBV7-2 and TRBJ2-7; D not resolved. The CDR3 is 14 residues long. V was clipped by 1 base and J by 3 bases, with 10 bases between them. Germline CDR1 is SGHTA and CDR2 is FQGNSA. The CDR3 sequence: CASSLGLEIYEQYF. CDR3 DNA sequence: TGTGCCAGCAGCTTAGGGTTAGAAATCTACGAGCAGTACTTC.

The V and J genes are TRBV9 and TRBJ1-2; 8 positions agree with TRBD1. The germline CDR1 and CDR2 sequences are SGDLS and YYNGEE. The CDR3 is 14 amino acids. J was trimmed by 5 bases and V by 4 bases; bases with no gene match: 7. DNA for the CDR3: TGTGCCAGCAGCCCCCCAGGGGGCGGGTATGGCTACACCTTC. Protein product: CASSPPGGGYGYTF.

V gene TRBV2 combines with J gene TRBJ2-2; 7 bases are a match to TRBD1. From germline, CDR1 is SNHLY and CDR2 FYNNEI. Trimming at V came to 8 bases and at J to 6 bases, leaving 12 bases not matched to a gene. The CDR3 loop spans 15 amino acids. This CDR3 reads CASLTRGWSAGELFF. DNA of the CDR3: TGTGCCAGCCTAACCAGGGGGTGGTCAGCCGGGGAGCTGTTTTTT. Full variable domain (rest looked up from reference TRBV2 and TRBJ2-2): EPEVTQTPSHQVTQMGQEVILRCVPISNHLYFYWYRQILGQKVEFLVSFYNNEISEKSEIFDDQFSVERPDGSNFTLKIRSTKLEDSAMYFCASLTRGWSAGELFFGEGSRLTVL.

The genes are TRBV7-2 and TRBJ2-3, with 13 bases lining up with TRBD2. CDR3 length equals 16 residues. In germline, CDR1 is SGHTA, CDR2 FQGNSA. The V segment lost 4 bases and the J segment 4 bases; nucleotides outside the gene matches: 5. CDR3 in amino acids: CASSSGLAGSADTQYF. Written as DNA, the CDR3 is TGTGCCAGCAGCTCGGGACTAGCGGGATCGGCAGATACGCAGTATTTT.

The CDR3 DNA reads TGCGCCAGCAGCCGCGCAAGAAGGGGACAGGGGTCGGGACGGCACGAGCAGTACTTC. Encoded protein: CASSRARRGQGSGRHEQYF. This chain joins TRBV4-1 and TRBJ2-5, with TRBD1 identical over 10 bases. The end of the DNA is better explained by TRBJ2-7, so the J call may be wrong. Germline V CDR1 and CDR2: MGHRA, YSYEKL. The CDR3 is made up of 19 amino acids.

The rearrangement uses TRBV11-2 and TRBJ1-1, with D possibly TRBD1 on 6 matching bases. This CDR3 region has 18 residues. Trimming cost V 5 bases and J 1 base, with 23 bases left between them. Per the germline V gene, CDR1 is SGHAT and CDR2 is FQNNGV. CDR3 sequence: CASSRSAGAAGWNTEAFF. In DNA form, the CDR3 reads TGTGCCAGCAGCCGCTCCGCAGGGGCAGCCGGATGGAACACTGAAGCTTTCTTT.

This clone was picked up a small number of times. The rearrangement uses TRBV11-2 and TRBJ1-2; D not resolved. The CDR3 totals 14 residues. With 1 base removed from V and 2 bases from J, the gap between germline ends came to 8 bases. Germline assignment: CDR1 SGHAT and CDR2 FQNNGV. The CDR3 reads CASSLVKRNYGYTF. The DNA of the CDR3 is TGTGCCAGCAGCTTAGTGAAGCGGAACTATGGCTACACCTTC. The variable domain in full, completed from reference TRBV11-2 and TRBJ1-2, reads EAGVAQSPRYKIIEKRQSVAFWCNPISGHATLYWYQQILGQGPKLLIQFQNNGVVDDSQLPKDRFSAERLKGVDSTLKIQPAKLEDSAVYLCASSLVKRNYGYTFGSGTRLTVV.

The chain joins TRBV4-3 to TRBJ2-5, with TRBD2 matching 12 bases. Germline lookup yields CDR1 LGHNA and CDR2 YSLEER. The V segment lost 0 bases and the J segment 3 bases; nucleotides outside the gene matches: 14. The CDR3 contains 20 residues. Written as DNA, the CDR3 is TGCGCCAGCAGCCAAGATCCGCCGGGACTAGCGGGCTTTGGTAAAGAGACCCAGTACTTC. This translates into CASSQDPPGLAGFGKETQYF.

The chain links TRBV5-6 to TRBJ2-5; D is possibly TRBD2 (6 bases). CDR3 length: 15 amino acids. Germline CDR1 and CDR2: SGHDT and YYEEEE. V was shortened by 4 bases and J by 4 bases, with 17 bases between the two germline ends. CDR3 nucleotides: TGTGCCAGCAGCGCCCGAAGGAGGGATGCAGAGACCCAGTACTTC. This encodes CASSARRRDAETQYF. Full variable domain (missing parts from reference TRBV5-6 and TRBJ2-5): DAGVTQSPTHLIKTRGQQVTLRCSPKSGHDTVSWYQQALGQGPQFIFQYYEEEERQRGNFPDRFSGHQFPNYSSELNVNALLLGDSALYLCASSARRRDAETQYFGPGTRLLVL.

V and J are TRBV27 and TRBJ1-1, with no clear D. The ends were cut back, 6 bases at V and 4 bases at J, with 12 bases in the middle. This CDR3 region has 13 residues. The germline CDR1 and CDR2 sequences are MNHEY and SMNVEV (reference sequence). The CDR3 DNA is TGTGCCAGCAGCGCCTGGAGGTTCACTGAAGCTTTCTTT. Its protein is CASSAWRFTEAFF.

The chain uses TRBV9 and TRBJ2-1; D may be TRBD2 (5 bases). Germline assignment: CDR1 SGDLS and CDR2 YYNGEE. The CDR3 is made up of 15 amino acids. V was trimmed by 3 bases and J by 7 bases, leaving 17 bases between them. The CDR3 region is CASSDTGFRANEQFF. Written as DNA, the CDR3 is TGTGCCAGCAGCGACACGGGATTCCGGGCGAATGAGCAGTTCTTC.

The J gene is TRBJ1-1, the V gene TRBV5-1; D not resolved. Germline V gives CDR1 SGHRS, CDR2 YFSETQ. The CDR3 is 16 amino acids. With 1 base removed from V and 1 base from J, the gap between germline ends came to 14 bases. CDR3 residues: CASSLFPQDENTEAFF. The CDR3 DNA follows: TGCGCCAGCAGCTTGTTCCCCCAAGATGAGAACACTGAAGCTTTCTTT.

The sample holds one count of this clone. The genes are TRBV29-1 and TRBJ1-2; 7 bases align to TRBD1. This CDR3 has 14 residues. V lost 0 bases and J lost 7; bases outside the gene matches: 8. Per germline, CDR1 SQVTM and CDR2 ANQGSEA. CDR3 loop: CSVEEETGIGGYTF. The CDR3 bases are TGCAGCGTTGAAGAGGAGACAGGGATAGGTGGCTACACCTTC.

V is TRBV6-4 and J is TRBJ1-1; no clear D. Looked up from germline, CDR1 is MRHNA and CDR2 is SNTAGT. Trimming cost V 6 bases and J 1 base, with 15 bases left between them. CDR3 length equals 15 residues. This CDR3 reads CASRLRPGGNTEAFF. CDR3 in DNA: TGTGCCAGCAGACTCCGACCTGGAGGGAACACTGAAGCTTTCTTT.

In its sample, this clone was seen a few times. CDR3 loop: CATNSGTGELFF. The CDR3 DNA follows: TGTGCCACCAATAGCGGGACCGGGGAGCTGTTTTTT. This chain links TRBV19 with TRBJ2-2, with TRBD2 identical over 7 bases. V shed 10 bases and J 5 bases; nucleotides not matched to a gene: 4. Germline CDR1 is LNHDA and CDR2 is SQIVND (reference sequence). The length of the CDR3 is 12 residues.

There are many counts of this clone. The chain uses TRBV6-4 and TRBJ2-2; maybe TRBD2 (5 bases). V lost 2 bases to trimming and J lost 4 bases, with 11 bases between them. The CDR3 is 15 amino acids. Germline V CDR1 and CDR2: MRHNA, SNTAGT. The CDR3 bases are TGTGCCAGCAGTGACGAGGGAGAGGGCACCGGGGAGCTGTTTTTT. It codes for CASSDEGEGTGELFF.

The CDR3 bases are TGTGCCAGTAGTCTTCTGGACAGGGCCACAGATACGCAGTATTTT. Translating it yields CASSLLDRATDTQYF. The rearrangement links TRBV19 to TRBJ2-3; 8 bases match TRBD1. CDR1 and CDR2 from the germline V gene are LNHDA and SQIVND (reference sequence). Trimming cost V 5 bases and J 2 bases; bases outside gene matches: 6. This CDR3 contains 15 residues.

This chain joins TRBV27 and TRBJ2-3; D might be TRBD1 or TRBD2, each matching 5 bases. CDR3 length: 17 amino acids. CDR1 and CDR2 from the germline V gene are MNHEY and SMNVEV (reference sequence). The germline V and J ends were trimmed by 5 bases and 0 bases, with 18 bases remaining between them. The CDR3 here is CASSPLGERTSTDTQYF. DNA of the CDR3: TGTGCCAGCAGTCCCCTGGGGGAGAGAACTAGCACAGATACGCAGTATTTT.

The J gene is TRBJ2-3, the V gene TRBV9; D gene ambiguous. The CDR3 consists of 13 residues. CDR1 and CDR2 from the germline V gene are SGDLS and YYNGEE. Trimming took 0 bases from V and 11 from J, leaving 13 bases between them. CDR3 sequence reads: CASSVDFRSLQYF. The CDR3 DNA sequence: TGTGCCAGCAGCGTAGATTTTCGGTCATTGCAGTATTTT.

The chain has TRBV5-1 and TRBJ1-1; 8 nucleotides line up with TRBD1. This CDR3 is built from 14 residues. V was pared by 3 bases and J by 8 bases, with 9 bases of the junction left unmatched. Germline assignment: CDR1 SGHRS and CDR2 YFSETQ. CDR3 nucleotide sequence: TGCGCCAGCAGCTGGGGGACAGGAGGGGCAGAAGCTTTCTTT. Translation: CASSWGTGGAEAFF.

The CDR3 coding sequence is TGCGCCAGCAGCCAAGGCCGAGTCGGACTAGCGGGAACCTACAATGAGCAGTTCTTC. As protein: CASSQGRVGLAGTYNEQFF. The gene calls are TRBV4-1 and TRBJ2-1, with 12 bases aligning to TRBD2. The germline V gene encodes CDR1 MGHRA and CDR2 YSYEKL. The V gene end was trimmed by 1 base and the J gene end by 2 bases; junction bases not matched to a gene: 9. The CDR3 extends over 19 amino acids.

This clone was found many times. CDR3 in DNA: TGCAGTGCTGCCCCCGGAGATACGCAGTATTTT. Its protein is CSAAPGDTQYF. The genes are TRBV20-1 and TRBJ2-3; D unresolved. V gave up 5 bases and J gave up 5 bases, with 8 bases separating them. Per the germline V gene, CDR1 is DFQATT and CDR2 is SNEGSKA (reference sequence). CDR3 size: 11 residues.

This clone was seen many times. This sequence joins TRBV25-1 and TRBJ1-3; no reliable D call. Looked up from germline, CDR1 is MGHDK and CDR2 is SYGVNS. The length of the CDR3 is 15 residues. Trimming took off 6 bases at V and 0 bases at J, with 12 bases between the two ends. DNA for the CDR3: TGTGCCAGCAGGTCTGGCCCCGGCTCTGGAAACACCATATATTTT. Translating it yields CASRSGPGSGNTIYF.

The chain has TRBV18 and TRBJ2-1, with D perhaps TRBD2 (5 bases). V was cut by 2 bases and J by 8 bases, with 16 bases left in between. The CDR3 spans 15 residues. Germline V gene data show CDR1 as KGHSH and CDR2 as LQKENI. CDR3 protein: CASSPSSSRIDEQFF. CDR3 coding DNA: TGTGCCAGCTCACCATCTAGCAGTAGGATCGATGAGCAGTTCTTC. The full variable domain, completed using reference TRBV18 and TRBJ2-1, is NAGVMQNPRHLVRRRGQEARLRCSPMKGHSHVYWYRQLPEEGLKFMVYLQKENIIDESGMPKERFSAEFPKEGPSILRIQQVVRGDSAAYFCASSPSSSRIDEQFFGPGTRLTVL.

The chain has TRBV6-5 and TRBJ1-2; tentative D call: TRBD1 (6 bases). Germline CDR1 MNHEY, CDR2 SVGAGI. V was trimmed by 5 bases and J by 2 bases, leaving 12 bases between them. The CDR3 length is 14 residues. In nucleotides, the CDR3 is TGTGCCAGCAGTGTGGACAGCCTAAACTATGGCTACACCTTC. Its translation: CASSVDSLNYGYTF.

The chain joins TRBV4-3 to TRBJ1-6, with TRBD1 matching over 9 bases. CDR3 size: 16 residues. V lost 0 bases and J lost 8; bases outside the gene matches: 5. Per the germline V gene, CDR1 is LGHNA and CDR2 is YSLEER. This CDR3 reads CASSQDRGQGYSPLHF. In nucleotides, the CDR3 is TGCGCCAGCAGCCAAGATAGGGGACAGGGATATTCACCCCTCCACTTT.

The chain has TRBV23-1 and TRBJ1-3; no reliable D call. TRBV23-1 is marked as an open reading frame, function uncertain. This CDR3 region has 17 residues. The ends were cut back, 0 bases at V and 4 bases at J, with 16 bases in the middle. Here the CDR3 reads CASSQSKRVEDGNTIYF. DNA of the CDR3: TGCGCCAGCAGTCAATCGAAGCGGGTTGAGGACGGAAACACCATATATTTT.

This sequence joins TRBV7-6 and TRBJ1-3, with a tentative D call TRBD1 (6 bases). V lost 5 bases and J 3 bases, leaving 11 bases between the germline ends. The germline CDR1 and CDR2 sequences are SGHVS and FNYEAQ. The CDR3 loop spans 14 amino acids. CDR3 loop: CASSQTGVGNTIYF. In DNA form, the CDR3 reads TGTGCCAGCAGCCAGACAGGCGTTGGAAACACCATATATTTT.

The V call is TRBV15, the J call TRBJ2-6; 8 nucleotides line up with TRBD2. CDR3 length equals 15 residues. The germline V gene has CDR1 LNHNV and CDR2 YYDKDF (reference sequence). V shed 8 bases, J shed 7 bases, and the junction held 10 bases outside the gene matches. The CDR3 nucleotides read TGTGCCACCTCGGACCCGGGACTAGTTGCCAACGTCCTGACTTTC. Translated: CATSDPGLVANVLTF. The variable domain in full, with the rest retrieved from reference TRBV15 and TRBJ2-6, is DAMVIQNPRYQVTQFGKPVTLSCSQTLNHNVMYWYQQKSSQAPKLLFHYYDKDFNNEADTPDNFQSRRPNTSFCFLDIRSPGLGDTAMYLCATSDPGLVANVLTFGAGSRLTVL.

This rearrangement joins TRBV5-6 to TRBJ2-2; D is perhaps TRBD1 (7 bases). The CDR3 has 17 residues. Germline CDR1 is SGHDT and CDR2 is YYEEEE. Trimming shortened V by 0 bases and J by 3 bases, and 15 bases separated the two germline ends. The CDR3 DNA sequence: TGTGCCAGCAGCTTGGTAGCAGGGGGGCGCGACACCGGGGAGCTGTTTTTT. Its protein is CASSLVAGGRDTGELFF.

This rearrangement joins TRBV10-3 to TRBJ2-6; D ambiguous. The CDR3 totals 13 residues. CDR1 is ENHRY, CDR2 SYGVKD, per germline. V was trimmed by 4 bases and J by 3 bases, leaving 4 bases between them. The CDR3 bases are TGTGCCATCAGTGGTATTGGGGCCAACGTCCTGACTTTC. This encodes CAISGIGANVLTF.